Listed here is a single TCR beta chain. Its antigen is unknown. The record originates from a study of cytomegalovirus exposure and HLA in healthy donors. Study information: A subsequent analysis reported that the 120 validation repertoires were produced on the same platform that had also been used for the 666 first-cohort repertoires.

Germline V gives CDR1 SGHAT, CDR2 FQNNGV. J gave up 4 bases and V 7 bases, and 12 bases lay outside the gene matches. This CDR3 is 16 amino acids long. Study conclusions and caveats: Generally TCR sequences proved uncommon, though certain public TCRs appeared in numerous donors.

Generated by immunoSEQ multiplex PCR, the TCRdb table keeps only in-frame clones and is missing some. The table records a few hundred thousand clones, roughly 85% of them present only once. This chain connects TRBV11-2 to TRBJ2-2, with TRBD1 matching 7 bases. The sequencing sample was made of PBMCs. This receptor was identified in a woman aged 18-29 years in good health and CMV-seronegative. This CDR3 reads CASTMGTGAGTGELFF. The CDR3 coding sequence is TGTGCCAGCACCATGGGAACAGGGGCGGGCACCGGGGAGCTGTTTTTT. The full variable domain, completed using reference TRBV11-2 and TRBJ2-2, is EAGVAQSPRYKIIEKRQSVAFWCNPISGHATLYWYQQILGQGPKLLIQFQNNGVVDDSQLPKDRFSAERLKGVDSTLKIQPAKLEDSAVYLCASTMGTGAGTGELFFGEGSRLTVL.